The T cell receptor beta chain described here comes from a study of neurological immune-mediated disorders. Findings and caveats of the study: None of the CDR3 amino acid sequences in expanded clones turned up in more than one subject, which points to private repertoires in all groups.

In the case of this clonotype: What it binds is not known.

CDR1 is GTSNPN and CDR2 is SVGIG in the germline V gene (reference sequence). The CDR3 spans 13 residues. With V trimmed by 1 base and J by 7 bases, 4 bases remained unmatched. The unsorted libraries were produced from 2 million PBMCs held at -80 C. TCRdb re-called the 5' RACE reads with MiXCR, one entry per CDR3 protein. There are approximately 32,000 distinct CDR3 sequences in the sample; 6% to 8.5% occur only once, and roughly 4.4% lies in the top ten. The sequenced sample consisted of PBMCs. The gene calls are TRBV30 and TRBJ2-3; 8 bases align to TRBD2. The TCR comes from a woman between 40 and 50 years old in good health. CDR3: CAWSDGGANTQYF. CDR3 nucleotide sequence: TGTGCCTGGAGTGACGGGGGGGCCAATACGCAGTATTTT.